Listed below are T cell receptor beta chains from one sample, sequenced in a study of spatial heterogeneity in lung cancer. TCRdb itself ran the 5' RACE reads through MiXCR, one entry per CDR3 protein. The data show roughly 24,000 distinct CDR3 sequences, about 9.8% seen once. Sequencing was performed on PBMCs, taken at follow-up. These receptors were collected from a male donor with early-stage non-small cell lung cancer. Both conserved end residues are part of each CDR3. Clone size is not always given. Where it is, it says once, few, many or a class for expanded clones.

>TRBV5-1|-
CASSFPEAPDTQYF
>TRBV6-1|-
CASSDPRGAGANVLTF
>TRBV6-6|many
CASKGIGREQETQYF
>TRBV7-6|-
CASSLFLQGATGELFF
>TRBV28|-
CASSLGQSYGYTF
>TRBV28|few
CASSSPGGGTNTIYF
>TRBV13|-
CASSPLVGTDTQYF
>TRBV6-2/TRBV6-3|many
CASSLRQGNTEAFF
>TRBV4-3|few
CASSQDSWGETQYF
>TRBV9|-
CASSARGSGNEQYF
>TRBV24-1|-
CATSEPGQGGTYGYTF
>TRBV12-3/TRBV12-4|many
CASSLRGGRIDTQYF
>TRBV3-1|many
CASSQADRVGEAFF
>TRBV14|many
CASNRQMNTEAFF
>TRBV7-2|-
CASSLVGPGSGETQYF
>TRBV29-1|many
CSVEQGENQPQHF
>TRBV9|many
CASSGPSRADTQYF
>TRBV10-3|many
CAIPGGSSDSAGANVLTF
>TRBV6-5|-
CASSRGSGGRNEQFF
>TRBV5-1|many
CASSLDTGNYEQYF
>TRBV3-1|-
CASSQGRQINNQPQHF
>TRBV28|many
CASRGVPDTQYF
>TRBV29-1|many
CSVGIDGYTF
>TRBV7-2|few
CASRRTSGGALEQFF
>TRBV5-1|few
CASSGGDVWDEKLFF
>TRBV3-1|large
CASSQASGAYEQYF
>TRBV20-1|-
CSAKVRDNRYEQYF
>TRBV12-3/TRBV12-4|many
CASSLHPDSNYGYTF
>TRBV27|many
CASSSRRGGISTDTQYF
>TRBV10-3|-
CAISETVNVDTQYF
>TRBV23-1|few
CASSQSTEDLITYEQYF
>TRBV7-2|few
CASSFQGDETQYF
>TRBV5-6|many
CASSFTGTGGDEQFF